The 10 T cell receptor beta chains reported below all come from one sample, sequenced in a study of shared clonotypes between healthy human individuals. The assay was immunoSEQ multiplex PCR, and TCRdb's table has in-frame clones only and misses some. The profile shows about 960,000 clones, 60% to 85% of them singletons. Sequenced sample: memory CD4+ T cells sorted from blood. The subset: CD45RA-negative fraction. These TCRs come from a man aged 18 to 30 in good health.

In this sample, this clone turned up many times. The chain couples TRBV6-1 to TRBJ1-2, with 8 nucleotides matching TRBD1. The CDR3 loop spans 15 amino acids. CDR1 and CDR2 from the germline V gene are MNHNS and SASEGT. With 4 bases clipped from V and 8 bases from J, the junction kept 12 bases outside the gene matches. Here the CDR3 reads CASSASGGAIKGYTF. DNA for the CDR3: TGTGCCAGCAGTGCGTCAGGGGGCGCAATCAAAGGCTACACCTTC.

CDR3 sequence (DNA): TGTGCCAGCAGCCCCGGACAGGGGAATGGCTACACCTTC. Translating gives CASSPGQGNGYTF. The chain recombines TRBV7-9 with TRBJ1-2; 9 bases map to TRBD1. Per the germline V gene, CDR1 is SEHNR and CDR2 is FQNEAQ (reference sequence). The CDR3 runs 13 residues. J gave up 6 bases and V 5 bases, and 4 bases lay outside the gene matches.

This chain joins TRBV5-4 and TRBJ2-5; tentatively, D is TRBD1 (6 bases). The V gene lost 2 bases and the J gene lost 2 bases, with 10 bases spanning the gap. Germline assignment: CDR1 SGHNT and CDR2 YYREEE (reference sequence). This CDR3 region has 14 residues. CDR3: CASSFRTAQETQYF. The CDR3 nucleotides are TGTGCCAGCAGCTTTAGGACAGCACAAGAGACCCAGTACTTC. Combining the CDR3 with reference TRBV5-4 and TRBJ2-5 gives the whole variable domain ETGVTQSPTHLIKTRGQQVTLRCSSQSGHNTVSWYQQALGQGPQFIFQYYREEENGRGNFPPRFSGLQFPNYSSELNVNALELDDSALYLCASSFRTAQETQYFGPGTRLLVL.

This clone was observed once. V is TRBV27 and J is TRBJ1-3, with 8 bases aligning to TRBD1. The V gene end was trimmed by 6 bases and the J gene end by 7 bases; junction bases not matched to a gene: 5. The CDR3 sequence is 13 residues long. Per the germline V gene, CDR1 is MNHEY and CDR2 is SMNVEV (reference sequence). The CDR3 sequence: CASRQGAGNTIYF. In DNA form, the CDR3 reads TGTGCCAGCAGGCAGGGGGCAGGTAACACCATATATTTT.

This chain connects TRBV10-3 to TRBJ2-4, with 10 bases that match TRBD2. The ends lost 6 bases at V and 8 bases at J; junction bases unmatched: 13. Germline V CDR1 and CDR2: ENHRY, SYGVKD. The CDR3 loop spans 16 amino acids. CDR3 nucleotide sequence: TGTGCCATCAGAGATGAGCTAAGCGGGGGGGCCGACATTCAGTACTTC. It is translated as CAIRDELSGGADIQYF.

The CDR3 bases are TGTGCCAGTAGTTTCACTCCATTGAACACTGAAGCTTTCTTT. It encodes CASSFTPLNTEAFF. The chain employs TRBV19 and TRBJ1-1; D remains unclear. CDR3 size: 14 residues. Germline V gives CDR1 LNHDA, CDR2 SQIVND (reference sequence). With 5 bases removed from V and 0 bases from J, the gap between germline ends came to 10 bases.

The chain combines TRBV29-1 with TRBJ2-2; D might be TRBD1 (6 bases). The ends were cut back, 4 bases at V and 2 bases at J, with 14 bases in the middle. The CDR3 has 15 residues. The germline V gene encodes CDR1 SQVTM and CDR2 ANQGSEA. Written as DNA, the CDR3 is TGCAGCGTTGGGACAGCTTCATCAAACACCGGGGAGCTGTTTTTT. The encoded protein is CSVGTASSNTGELFF.

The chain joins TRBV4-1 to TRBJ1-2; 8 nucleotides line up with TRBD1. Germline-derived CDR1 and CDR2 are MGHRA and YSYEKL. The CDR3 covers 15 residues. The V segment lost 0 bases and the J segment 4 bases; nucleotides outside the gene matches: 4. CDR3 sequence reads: CASSQERGQGYGYTF. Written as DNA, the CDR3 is TGCGCCAGCAGCCAAGAACGCGGACAGGGCTATGGCTACACCTTC.

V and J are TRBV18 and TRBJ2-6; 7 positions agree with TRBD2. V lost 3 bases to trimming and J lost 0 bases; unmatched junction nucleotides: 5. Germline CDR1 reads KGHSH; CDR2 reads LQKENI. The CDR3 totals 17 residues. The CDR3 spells CASSPGAGYSGANVLTF. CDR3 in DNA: TGTGCCAGCTCACCGGGAGCGGGGTACTCTGGGGCCAACGTCCTGACTTTC. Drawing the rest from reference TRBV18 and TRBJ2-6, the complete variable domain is NAGVMQNPRHLVRRRGQEARLRCSPMKGHSHVYWYRQLPEEGLKFMVYLQKENIIDESGMPKERFSAEFPKEGPSILRIQQVVRGDSAAYFCASSPGAGYSGANVLTFGAGSRLTVL.

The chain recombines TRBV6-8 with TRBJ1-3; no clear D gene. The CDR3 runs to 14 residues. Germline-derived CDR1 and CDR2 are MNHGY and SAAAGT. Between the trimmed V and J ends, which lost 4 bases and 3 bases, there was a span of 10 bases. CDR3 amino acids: CASSLQGNGNTIYF. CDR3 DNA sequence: TGTGCCAGCAGTTTACAAGGGAATGGAAACACCATATATTTT.